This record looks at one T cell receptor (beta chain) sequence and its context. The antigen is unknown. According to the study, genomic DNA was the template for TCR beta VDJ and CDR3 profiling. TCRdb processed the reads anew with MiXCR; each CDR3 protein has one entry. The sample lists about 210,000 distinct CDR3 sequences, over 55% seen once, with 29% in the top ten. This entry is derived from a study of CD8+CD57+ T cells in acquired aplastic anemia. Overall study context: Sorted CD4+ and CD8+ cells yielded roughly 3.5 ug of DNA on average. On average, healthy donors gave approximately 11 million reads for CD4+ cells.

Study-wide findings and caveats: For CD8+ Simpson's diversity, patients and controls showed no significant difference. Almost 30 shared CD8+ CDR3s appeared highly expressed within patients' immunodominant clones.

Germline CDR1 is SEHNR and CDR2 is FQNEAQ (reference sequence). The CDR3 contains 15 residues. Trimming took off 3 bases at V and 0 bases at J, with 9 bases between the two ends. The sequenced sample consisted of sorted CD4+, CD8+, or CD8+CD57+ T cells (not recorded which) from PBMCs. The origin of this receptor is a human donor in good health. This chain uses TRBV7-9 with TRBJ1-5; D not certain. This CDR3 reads CASSFSGNSNQPQHF. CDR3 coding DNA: TGTGCCAGCAGCTTCTCGGGAAATAGCAATCAGCCCCAGCATTTT.